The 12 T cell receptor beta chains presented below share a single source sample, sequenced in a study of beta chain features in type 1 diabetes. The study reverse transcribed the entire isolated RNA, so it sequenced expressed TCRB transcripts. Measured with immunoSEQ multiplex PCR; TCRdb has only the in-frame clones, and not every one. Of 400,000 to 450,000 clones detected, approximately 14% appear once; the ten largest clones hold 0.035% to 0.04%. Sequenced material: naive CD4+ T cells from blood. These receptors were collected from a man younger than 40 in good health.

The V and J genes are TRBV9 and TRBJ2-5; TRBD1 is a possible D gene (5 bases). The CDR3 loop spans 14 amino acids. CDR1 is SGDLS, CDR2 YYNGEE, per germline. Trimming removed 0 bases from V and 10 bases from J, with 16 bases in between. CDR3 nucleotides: TGTGCCAGCAGCGTAGGGACACCCCCAGAGGTCCAGTACTTC. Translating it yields CASSVGTPPEVQYF.

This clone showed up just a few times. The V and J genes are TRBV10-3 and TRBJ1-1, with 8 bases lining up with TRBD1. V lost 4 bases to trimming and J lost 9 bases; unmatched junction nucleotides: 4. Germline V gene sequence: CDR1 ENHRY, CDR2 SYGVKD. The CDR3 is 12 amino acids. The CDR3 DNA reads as TGTGCCATCAGTGGGGGACAGGCGAAAGCTTTCTTT. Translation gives CAISGGQAKAFF.

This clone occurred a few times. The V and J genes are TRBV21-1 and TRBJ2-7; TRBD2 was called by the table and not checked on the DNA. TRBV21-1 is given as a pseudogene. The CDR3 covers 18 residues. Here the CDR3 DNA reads TGTGCCAGCAGCACTTATCCCGTGGGAGGGACTCTGTCCTACGAGCAGTACGTC. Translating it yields CASSTYPVGGTLSYEQYV.

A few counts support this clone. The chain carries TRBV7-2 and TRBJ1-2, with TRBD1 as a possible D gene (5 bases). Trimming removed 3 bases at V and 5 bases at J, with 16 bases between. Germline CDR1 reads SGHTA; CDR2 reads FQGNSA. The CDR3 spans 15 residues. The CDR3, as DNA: TGTGCCAGCAGCTTTGGGGACGGGAAAATTTATGGCTACACCTTC. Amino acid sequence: CASSFGDGKIYGYTF.

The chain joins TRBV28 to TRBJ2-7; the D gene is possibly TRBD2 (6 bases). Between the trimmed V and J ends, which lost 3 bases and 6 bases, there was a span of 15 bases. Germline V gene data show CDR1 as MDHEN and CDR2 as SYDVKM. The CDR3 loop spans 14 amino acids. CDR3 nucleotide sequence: TGTGCCAGCAGTTTTTCGAGGACTATGGGCGAGCAGTACGTC. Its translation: CASSFSRTMGEQYV.

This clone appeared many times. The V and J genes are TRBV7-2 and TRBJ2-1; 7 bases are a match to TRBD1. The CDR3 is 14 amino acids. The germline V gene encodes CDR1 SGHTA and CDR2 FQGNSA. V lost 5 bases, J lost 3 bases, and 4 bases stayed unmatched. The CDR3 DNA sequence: TGTGCCAGCAGCAGGGGACAGAGCTACAATGAGCAGTTCTTC. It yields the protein CASSRGQSYNEQFF.

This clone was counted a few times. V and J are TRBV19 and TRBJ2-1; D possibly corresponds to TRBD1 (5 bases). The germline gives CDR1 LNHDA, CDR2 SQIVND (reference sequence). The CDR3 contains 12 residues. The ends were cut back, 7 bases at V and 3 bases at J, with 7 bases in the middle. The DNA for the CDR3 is TGTGCCAGTACTGACAGCTACAATGAGCAGTTCTTC. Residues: CASTDSYNEQFF. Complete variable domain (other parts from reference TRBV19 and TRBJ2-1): DGGITQSPKYLFRKEGQNVTLSCEQNLNHDAMYWYRQDPGQGLRLIYYSQIVNDFQKGDIAEGYSVSREKKESFPLTVTSAQKNPTAFYLCASTDSYNEQFFGPGTRLTVL.

The CDR3 spells CASSLLPDSGNEKLFF. The DNA for the CDR3 is TGTGCCAGCAGCCTCCTCCCGGACAGTGGTAATGAAAAACTGTTTTTT. This chain joins TRBV7-2 and TRBJ1-4; D possibly corresponds to TRBD1 (6 bases). The CDR3 covers 16 residues. Deletions cut 5 bases from V and 4 bases from J, with 17 bases between. Germline V gives CDR1 SGHTA, CDR2 FQGNSA. The full variable domain, rest sourced from reference TRBV7-2 and TRBJ1-4, is GAGVSQSPSNKVTEKGKDVELRCDPISGHTALYWYRQSLGQGLEFLIYFQGNSAPDKSGLPSDRFSAERTGGSVSTLTIQRTQQEDSAVYLCASSLLPDSGNEKLFFGSGTQLSVL.

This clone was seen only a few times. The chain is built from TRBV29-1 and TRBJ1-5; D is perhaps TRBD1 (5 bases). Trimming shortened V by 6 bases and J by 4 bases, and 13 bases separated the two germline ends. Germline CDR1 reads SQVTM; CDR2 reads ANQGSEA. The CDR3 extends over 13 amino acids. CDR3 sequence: CSVSQGLNQPQHF. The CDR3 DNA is TGCAGCGTCTCTCAGGGCCTTAATCAGCCCCAGCATTTT.

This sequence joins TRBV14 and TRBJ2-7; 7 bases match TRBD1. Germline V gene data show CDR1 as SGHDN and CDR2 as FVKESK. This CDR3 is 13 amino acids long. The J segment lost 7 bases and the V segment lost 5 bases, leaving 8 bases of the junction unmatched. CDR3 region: CASSSTGVGEQYF. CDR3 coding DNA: TGTGCCAGCAGCTCTACAGGGGTCGGAGAGCAGTACTTC.

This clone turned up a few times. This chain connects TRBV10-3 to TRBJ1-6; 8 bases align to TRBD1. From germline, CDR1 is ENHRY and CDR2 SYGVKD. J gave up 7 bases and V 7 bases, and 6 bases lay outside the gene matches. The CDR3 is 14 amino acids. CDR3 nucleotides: TGTGCCATCAATGAAGGGACAGGAAATTCACCCCTCCACTTT. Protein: CAINEGTGNSPLHF.

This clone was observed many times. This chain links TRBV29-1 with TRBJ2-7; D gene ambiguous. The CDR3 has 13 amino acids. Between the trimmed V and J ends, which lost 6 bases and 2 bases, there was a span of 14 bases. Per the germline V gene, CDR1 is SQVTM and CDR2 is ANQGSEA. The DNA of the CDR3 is TGCAGCGTCCAAGGGTGGAGCACCTACGAGCAGTACTTC. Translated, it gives CSVQGWSTYEQYF.